The 7 T cell receptor beta chains in this list originate from one sample, sequenced in a study of molecular identifiers for immune sequencing clone quantification. TCRdb fed the PCR reads into MiXCR, producing one record per CDR3 protein. In the table there are about 53,000 distinct CDR3 sequences, more than 35% of which are singletons. The sequenced material came from naive CD8+ T cells from blood, with Jurkat cell RNA spiked in. As to subset: FACS-sorted CD8+CD4-CCR7+CD45RA+ naive T cells. All receptors come from a human donor in good health. Some libraries in this study had Jurkat cell RNA spiked in.

A note on this clonotype: This clone may be a read error of a much larger clone one base away. This chain uses TRBV28 with TRBJ1-3; D may be TRBD1 (5 bases). In germline, CDR1 is MDHEN, CDR2 SYDVKM. The CDR3 extends over 17 amino acids. The V and J ends lost 6 bases and 4 bases respectively, with 22 bases between them. The DNA for the CDR3 is TGTGCCAGCAGCTCCCGGGACCCTGCCCTTAGGGGAAACACCATATATTTT. Translation gives CASSSRDPALRGNTIYF.

The table lists this clonotype with a few counts. The rearrangement uses TRBV7-9 and TRBJ2-4, with D possibly being TRBD2 (6 bases). Germline-derived CDR1 and CDR2 are SEHNR and FQNEAQ (reference sequence). V was cut by 5 bases and J by 7 bases, with 18 bases left in between. The CDR3 length is 15 residues. The DNA of the CDR3 is TGTGCCAGCAGCCAAGTGGGTCCGGGGGTTAACATTCAGTACTTC. Translation: CASSQVGPGVNIQYF.

This clonotype has a count of ten or more. The rearrangement joins TRBV4-1 to TRBJ1-5; the D gene is possibly TRBD1 (5 bases). The CDR3 is 15 amino acids. The germline V gene has CDR1 MGHRA and CDR2 YSYEKL. Trimming cost V 0 bases and J 4 bases, with 10 bases left between them. The CDR3 DNA reads as TGCGCCAGCAGCCAAGATAGGGCAGGGAATCAGCCCCAGCATTTT. Its translation is CASSQDRAGNQPQHF.

This clonotype was detected only a few times. The junction departs from germline at one end; a sequencing error may be responsible. The J gene is TRBJ1-4, the V gene TRBV7-2, with D tentatively TRBD1 (6 bases). The germline V gene encodes CDR1 SGHTA and CDR2 FQGNSA. The length of the CDR3 is 15 residues. CDR3 coding DNA: TGTGCCAGCAGCTTACCGGACAGCTTTAATGAAAAACTGTTATTT. Protein sequence: CASSLPDSFNEKLLF.

The V and J genes are TRBV7-6 and TRBJ2-1, with D possibly being TRBD2 (6 bases). V was pared by 3 bases and J by 4 bases, with 7 bases between. The CDR3 runs to 13 residues. The germline gives CDR1 SGHVS, CDR2 FNYEAQ. In nucleotides, the CDR3 is TGTGCCAGCAGCTTTGGAGGGTACAATGAGCAGTTCTTC. Translated: CASSFGGYNEQFF.

This clonotype was detected ten times or more. The gene calls are TRBV4-3 and TRBJ1-1; D is ambiguous. Deletions cut 0 bases from V and 4 bases from J, with 9 bases between. Germline-derived CDR1 and CDR2 are LGHNA and YSLEER. The length of the CDR3 is 14 residues. CDR3 DNA: TGCGCCAGCAGCCAAGATAATCACGGCACTGAAGCTTTCTTT. Translation: CASSQDNHGTEAFF.

The chain recombines TRBV2 with TRBJ1-5; no definite D call. Trimming shortened V by 2 bases and J by 4 bases, and 12 bases separated the two germline ends. Germline values: CDR1 SNHLY, CDR2 FYNNEI. CDR3 length equals 15 residues. The CDR3 spells CASSEWEPTNQPQHF. CDR3 in DNA: TGTGCCAGCAGTGAATGGGAGCCCACTAATCAGCCCCAGCATTTT.